Included here is one T cell receptor beta chain sequence, with context. This clone's antigen is unknown. No base quality information exists; no much larger clone differs at one position. The record originates from a study of radiotherapy plus CTLA-4 blockade in lung cancer listed by TCRdb under 2018. With respect to the entire study: Objective responses were observed in 18% of enrolled patients, and disease control was achieved in 30% to 40%. Overall study outcomes, separate from this receptor: After treatment with radiotherapy and ipilimumab, TCR clones that came from tumors expanded in the peripheral blood. The strongest predictors of response, as reported, were early dynamic changes in blood T cell clones along with a rise in serum interferon-beta after radiation.

After removal of 2 bases from V and 1 base from J, the junction retains 4 bases not matched to a gene. Looking up the germline V gene yields CDR1 MNHEY and CDR2 SVGAGI. Its CDR3 holds 15 amino acids, cysteine through phenylalanine. Just CDR3 DNA is preserved here, 45 bases in frame from base 1. Library prep was done by the immunoSEQ multiplex PCR assay. TCRdb retrieved this table from immuneACCESS and kept in-frame rearrangements only. Not all clones are present; in checked studies, unresolved V genes account for under half, and no reason is known for the remainder. This sample holds tens of thousands of clones; about 78% were observed only once. The ten top clones hold roughly 22% of the sample. Focal radiation therapy combined with CTLA-4 blockade (ipilimumab) was tested in patients with chemo-refractory metastatic non-small-cell lung cancer.

This receptor was identified in a human donor with non-small cell lung cancer whose response to radiotherapy plus ipilimumab could not be evaluated. Some clones in this sample may be carry-over from other donors' samples. The sample in question was peripheral blood, obtained from a patient treated with radiotherapy plus ipilimumab. The chain is made from TRBV6-5 and TRBJ2-5; the junction holds 7 bases that match TRBD1. The bases read TGTGCCAGCAGTTACGCTAACAGGGGCCAAGAGACCCAGTACTTC. Its translation is CASSYANRGQETQYF.